This T cell receptor (beta chain) was sequenced in a study of T cell repertoires in cytomegalovirus infection (dated by TCRdb to the late 2010s). The study in broad terms: Alongside well-studied HLA-B-restricted epitopes, the peptide stimulations were aimed at recently identified HLA-C-restricted CMV epitopes, whose presentation resists viral immunomodulation. Donor HLA type was relevant to the analysis, because carriage of CMV infection together with the matching HLA type was indicated by public TCR beta signatures.

Sequencing instrument: Illumina HiSeq 1500. Starting from the raw public reads, TCRdb applied fastp trimming at Q25, assembled clones with MiXCR and retained in-frame beta chains. Each CDR3 protein appears once, grouped with its most common genes and DNA. This sample lists 49,000 or so distinct CDR3 sequences; roughly 18% were detected once. Roughly 50% of the sample is held by the ten biggest clonotypes. Results and caveats for the whole study, not just this receptor: The ex vivo response was dominated by HLA-C-restricted CMV-specific TCR beta clonotypes, and the single most frequent clonotype in two of eight donors was supplied by these HLA-C-restricted clonotypes. Cumulative frequency of public TCR beta family members discriminated carriers of CMV infection plus the relevant HLA type in this cohort and an independent roughly 320-donor cohort.

The CDR3 contains 15 residues, cysteine and phenylalanine counted. The entry retains the CDR3 DNA only, 45 bases that are in frame from base 1. Trimmed from V: 6 bases; trimmed from J: 0 bases; junction bases lacking a gene match: 7. CDR1 and CDR2 (SGHVS, FQNEAQ) derive from the germline V gene. The treatment or condition label on this specimen signifies: in vitro stimulation with specific CMV peptide epitopes to enrich CMV-specific T cells. This clonotype was counted many times. Its target antigen remains unknown. Per-base quality was not reported, and no clone a single base away is much larger than it.

This specimen was CD8+ T cells from cultured PBMCs, taken from culture after CMV antigen stimulation. Here the chain combines TRBV7-8 and TRBJ1-2; 7 central bases correspond to TRBD1. The TCR was taken from a human donor in good health (CMV status not recorded). Some clones in this sample may be carry-over from other donors' samples. DNA sequence: TGTGCCAGCAGACCCCCTGGGACAGCTAACTATGGCTACACCTTC. Its coded protein is CASRPPGTANYGYTF.